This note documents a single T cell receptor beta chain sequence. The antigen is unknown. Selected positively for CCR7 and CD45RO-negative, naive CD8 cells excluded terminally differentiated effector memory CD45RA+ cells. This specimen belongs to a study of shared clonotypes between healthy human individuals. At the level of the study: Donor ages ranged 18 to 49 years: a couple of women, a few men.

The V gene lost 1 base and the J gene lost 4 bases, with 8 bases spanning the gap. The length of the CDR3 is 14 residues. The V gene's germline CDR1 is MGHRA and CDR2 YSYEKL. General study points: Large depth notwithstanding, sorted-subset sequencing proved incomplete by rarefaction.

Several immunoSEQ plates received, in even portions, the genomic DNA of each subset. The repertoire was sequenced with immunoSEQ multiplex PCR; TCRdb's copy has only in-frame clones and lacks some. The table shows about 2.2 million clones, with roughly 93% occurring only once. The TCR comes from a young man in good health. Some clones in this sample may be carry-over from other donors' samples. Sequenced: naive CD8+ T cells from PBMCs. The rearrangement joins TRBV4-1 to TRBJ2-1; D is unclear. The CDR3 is CASSQATLYNEQFF. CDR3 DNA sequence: TGCGCCAGCAGCCAAGCGACACTATACAATGAGCAGTTCTTC.